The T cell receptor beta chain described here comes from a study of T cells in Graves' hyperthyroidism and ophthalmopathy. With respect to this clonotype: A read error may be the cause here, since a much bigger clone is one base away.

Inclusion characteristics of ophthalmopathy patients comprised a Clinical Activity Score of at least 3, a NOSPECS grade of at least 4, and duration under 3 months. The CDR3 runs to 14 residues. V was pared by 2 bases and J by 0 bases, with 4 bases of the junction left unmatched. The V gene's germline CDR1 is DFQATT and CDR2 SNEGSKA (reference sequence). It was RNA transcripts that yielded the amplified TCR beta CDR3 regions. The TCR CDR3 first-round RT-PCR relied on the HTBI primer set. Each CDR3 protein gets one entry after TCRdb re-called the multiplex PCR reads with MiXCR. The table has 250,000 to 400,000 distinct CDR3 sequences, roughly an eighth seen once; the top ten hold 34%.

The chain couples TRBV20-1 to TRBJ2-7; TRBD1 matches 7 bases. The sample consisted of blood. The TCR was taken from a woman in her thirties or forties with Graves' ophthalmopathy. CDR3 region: CSARPGTVSYEQYF. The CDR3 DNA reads TGCAGTGCTAGACCCGGGACAGTCTCCTACGAGCAGTACTTC.